This T cell receptor beta chain was observed in a study of CD8+ T cells in alopecia areata. As for this clone: Its antigen is undetermined.

Study findings and constraints: Expanded CD8+ clones among the top 100, and scalp clonality, were significantly decreased by tofacitinib. Many expanded lesional clones persisted in scalp and blood during tofacitinib treatment.

TCR sequencing used cDNA made by reverse transcription of extracted RNA. Method: immunoSEQ multiplex PCR; TCRdb's copy keeps in-frame clones and lacks some. The data show some 110,000 clones, around 50% seen once. V lost 0 bases to trimming and J lost 2 bases; unmatched junction nucleotides: 8. Germline V gene sequence: CDR1 LGHNA, CDR2 YSLEER. The CDR3 has 17 amino acids. Documented treatment: oral pan-JAK inhibitor, 5-10 mg twice daily. Sampling of alopecia areata patients yielded lesional scalp punch biopsies as well as peripheral blood. The sequences come from CD8+ T cells sorted from blood, collected at week 24, from a patient treated with tofacitinib. J is TRBJ2-5 and V is TRBV4-3; 8 nucleotides align to TRBD2. This TCR was recovered from a human donor with alopecia areata. CDR3 sequence reads: CASSQDLSGVGQETQYF. The DNA of the CDR3 is TGCGCCAGCAGCCAAGATCTTAGCGGGGTCGGTCAAGAGACCCAGTACTTC.